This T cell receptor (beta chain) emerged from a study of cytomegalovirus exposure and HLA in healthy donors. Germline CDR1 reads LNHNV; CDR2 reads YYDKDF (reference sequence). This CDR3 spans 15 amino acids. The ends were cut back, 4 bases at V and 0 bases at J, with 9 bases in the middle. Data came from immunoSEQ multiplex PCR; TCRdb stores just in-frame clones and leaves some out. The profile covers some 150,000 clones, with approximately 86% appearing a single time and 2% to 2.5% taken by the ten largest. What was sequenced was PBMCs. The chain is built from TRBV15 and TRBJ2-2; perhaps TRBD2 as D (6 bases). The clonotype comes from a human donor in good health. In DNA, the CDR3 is TGTGCCACCAGCAACCCGGGGGCGAACACCGGGGAGCTGTTTTTT. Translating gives CATSNPGANTGELFF.